Detailed here is one T cell receptor beta chain. Its antigen is as yet unknown. These data come from a study of T cell repertoires in cytomegalovirus infection. About the research overall: Indicated by public TCR beta signatures were CMV infection and matching HLA type.

Study findings and constraints: CMV carriers having the relevant HLA were flagged by cumulative public TCR beta family frequency. Clonotype analysis showed dominance of the ex vivo response by HLA-C-restricted CMV-specific TCR beta clonotypes.

In germline, CDR1 is SQVTM, CDR2 ANQGSEA. There are 20 residues in the CDR3. Between the trimmed V and J ends, which lost 1 base and 7 bases, there was a span of 34 bases. TCRdb called the reads again in MiXCR, with one record for every CDR3 protein. The sample gives fewer than 700,000 distinct CDR3 sequences, 24% of which show up once; less than 9.5% is in the top ten. The receptor comes from a human donor in good health (CMV status not recorded). Some clones in this sample may be carry-over from other donors' samples. Sequencing was done on a sample of CD8+ T cells from PBMCs. V is TRBV29-1 and J is TRBJ1-2; D might be TRBD1 (5 bases). The DNA for the CDR3 is TGCAGCGTTGAAGTCCCTCCCCCCGGTTCTTCTCCCCCGGGGGTCGCTGGCTACACCTTC. Its translation is CSVEVPPPGSSPPGVAGYTF. The full variable domain, in which reference TRBV29-1 and TRBJ1-2 provide the parts outside the CDR3, is SAVISQKPSRDICQRGTSLTIQCQVDSQVTMMFWYRQQPGQSLTLIATANQGSEATYESGFVIDKFPISRPNLTFSTLTVSNMSPEDSSIYLCSVEVPPPGSSPPGVAGYTFGSGTRLTVV.